Each of the 15 T cell receptor beta chains below was sequenced from the same sample in a study of shared clonotypes between healthy human individuals. Naive-designated CD8 cells lacked CD45RO, were positively enriched for CCR7, and omitted terminally differentiated effector memory CD45RA+ cells. Profiled with immunoSEQ multiplex PCR; TCRdb holds only in-frame clones, not every one. The table includes about 820,000 clones, more than 85% detected once. Sequenced sample: naive CD8+ T cells sorted from blood. The receptors stem from a man aged 25 to 45 in good health.

In its sample, this clone was seen a few times. The chain carries TRBV20-1 and TRBJ2-3; D possibly uses TRBD1 or TRBD2 (5 bases each). CDR1 is DFQATT, CDR2 SNEGSKA, per germline (reference sequence). Between the trimmed V and J ends, which lost 1 base and 7 bases, there was a span of 6 bases. The CDR3 extends over 11 amino acids. CDR3 in amino acids: CSARGGHTQYF. The CDR3 DNA sequence: TGCAGTGCTAGAGGGGGACATACGCAGTATTTT.

This clone was recorded only once. V gene TRBV19 combines with J gene TRBJ1-1; a weak D match, TRBD1 (6 bases). The CDR3 is made up of 14 amino acids. V lost 11 bases to trimming and J lost 1 base, with 17 bases between them. Germline V gene lookup returns CDR1 LNHDA and CDR2 SQIVND (reference sequence). CDR3: CASTPGHPNTEAFF. The CDR3 DNA reads as TGTGCCTCCACCCCGGGACATCCGAACACTGAAGCTTTCTTT.

Here the CDR3 DNA reads TGTGCCAGCAGCCGGGACGAGCAGTACTTC. It codes for CASSRDEQYF. V and J are TRBV7-9 and TRBJ2-7, with D unresolved. The V end was cut by 5 bases, the J end by 5 bases, with 4 bases between. CDR1 is SEHNR, CDR2 FQNEAQ, per germline (reference sequence). The CDR3 is 10 residues long.

The J gene is TRBJ2-5, the V gene TRBV5-6; no clear D gene. V was trimmed by 0 bases and J by 4 bases, leaving 19 bases between them. This CDR3 region has 17 residues. Germline CDR1 reads SGHDT; CDR2 reads YYEEEE. This chain's CDR3 is CASSLEYGHLVGETQYF. The CDR3 nucleotides read TGTGCCAGCAGCTTGGAGTACGGCCACTTGGTCGGAGAGACCCAGTACTTC.

The V and J genes are TRBV2 and TRBJ1-1; no firm D call. The V and J ends lost 0 bases and 4 bases respectively, with 6 bases between them. Germline CDR1 and CDR2: SNHLY and FYNNEI. The CDR3 is made up of 13 amino acids. The CDR3 region is CASSEAEGTEAFF. DNA for the CDR3: TGTGCCAGCAGTGAAGCGGAGGGCACTGAAGCTTTCTTT.

This clone occurred once. This chain links TRBV19 with TRBJ2-1; maybe TRBD2 (6 bases). V was shortened by 3 bases and J by 8 bases, with 17 bases between the two germline ends. CDR3 length: 15 amino acids. In germline, CDR1 is LNHDA, CDR2 SQIVND (reference sequence). For the CDR3, the DNA is TGTGCCAGTAGTATCGCGGGAACCGAACCCCATGAGCAGTTCTTC. Translating it yields CASSIAGTEPHEQFF.

This chain uses TRBV14 with TRBJ2-7; TRBD2 is a possible D gene (5 bases). V was pared by 1 base and J by 6 bases, with 25 bases between. The length of the CDR3 is 18 residues. Germline V gives CDR1 SGHDN, CDR2 FVKESK. The CDR3 sequence is CASSQGRGRGAYQSEQYF. The CDR3, as DNA: TGTGCCAGCAGCCAAGGACGAGGACGGGGAGCGTACCAGTCCGAGCAGTACTTC.

V and J are TRBV25-1 and TRBJ1-1; D is unclear. V lost 5 bases and J lost 1, with 11 bases in between. The CDR3 totals 14 residues. Germline V gene lookup returns CDR1 MGHDK and CDR2 SYGVNS. The chain's CDR3 is CASSWAEGNTEAFF. In DNA form, the CDR3 reads TGTGCCAGCAGTTGGGCAGAGGGGAACACTGAAGCTTTCTTT.

This clone came up once. V and J are TRBV7-2 and TRBJ1-4, with D maybe TRBD1 (6 bases). The CDR3 extends over 17 amino acids. Per germline, CDR1 SGHTA and CDR2 FQGNSA. Trimming removed 2 bases at V and 0 bases at J, with 13 bases between. CDR3 sequence: CASSLRGLGATNEKLFF. DNA for the CDR3: TGTGCCAGCAGCTTACGGGGGCTAGGTGCAACTAATGAAAAACTGTTTTTT.

As for this clone: The same CDR3 is also encoded by other DNA sequences in this sample. The V call is TRBV5-6, the J call TRBJ2-7; weak D call: TRBD1 (5 bases). Germline CDR1 SGHDT, CDR2 YYEEEE. This CDR3 is 13 amino acids long. The V gene lost 1 base and the J gene lost 2 bases, with 7 bases spanning the gap. CDR3 in amino acids: CASSLRGPYEQYF. As DNA, the CDR3 is TGTGCCAGCAGCTTGAGGGGCCCCTACGAGCAGTACTTC.

With respect to this clone: Other DNA sequences from this sample encode an identical CDR3 as well. This sequence joins TRBV6-6 and TRBJ2-7; TRBD1 matches 7 bases. The germline V gene encodes CDR1 MNHNY and CDR2 SVGAGI (reference sequence). This CDR3 is built from 13 residues. The junction had 2 bases not matched to a gene; V was cut back by 4 bases and J by 2 bases. This CDR3 reads CASSSTGAYEQYF. The CDR3 DNA reads as TGTGCCAGCAGTTCCACAGGGGCCTACGAGCAGTACTTC.

The chain couples TRBV27 to TRBJ2-7, with 8 bases that match TRBD1. Germline values: CDR1 MNHEY, CDR2 SMNVEV (reference sequence). V was clipped by 7 bases and J by 4 bases; unmatched bases: 9. The CDR3 is 14 amino acids. CDR3 protein: CASKKPGQVYEQYF. DNA of the CDR3: TGTGCCAGCAAGAAACCGGGACAGGTTTACGAGCAGTACTTC.

The chain is built from TRBV4-1 and TRBJ2-2, with D possibly TRBD1 on 5 matching bases. V was trimmed by 1 base and J by 0 bases, leaving 9 bases between them. CDR1 is MGHRA and CDR2 is YSYEKL in the germline V gene. The CDR3 consists of 16 residues. In nucleotides, the CDR3 is TGCGCCAGCAGCCAAGGGGGCAGCGCGAACACCGGGGAGCTGTTTTTT. Amino acids: CASSQGGSANTGELFF.

The chain uses TRBV29-1 and TRBJ1-1; D call uncertain. Germline assignment: CDR1 SQVTM and CDR2 ANQGSEA. The germline V and J ends were trimmed by 7 bases and 1 base, with 10 bases remaining between them. This CDR3 region has 12 residues. The CDR3 nucleotides read TGCAGCGAAGTGGAGGGGAACACTGAAGCTTTCTTT. Translating gives CSEVEGNTEAFF.

The chain uses TRBV7-9 and TRBJ2-1; 7 bases align to TRBD2. CDR3 length equals 16 residues. Germline V gives CDR1 SEHNR, CDR2 FQNEAQ (reference sequence). With 2 bases clipped from V and 8 bases from J, the junction kept 12 bases outside the gene matches. The DNA of the CDR3 is TGTGCCAGCAGCTTAATGGCGGGAGCTTTGGGGGATGAGCAGTTCTTC. This codes for CASSLMAGALGDEQFF.